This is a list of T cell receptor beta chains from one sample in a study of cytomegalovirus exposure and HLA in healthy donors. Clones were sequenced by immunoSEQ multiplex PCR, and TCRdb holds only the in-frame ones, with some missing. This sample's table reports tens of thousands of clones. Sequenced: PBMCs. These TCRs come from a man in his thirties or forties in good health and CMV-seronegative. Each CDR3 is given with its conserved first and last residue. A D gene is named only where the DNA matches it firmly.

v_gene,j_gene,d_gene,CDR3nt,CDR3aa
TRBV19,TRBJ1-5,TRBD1,TGTGCCGGTGGGACAGGGAAACAGCCCCAGCATTTT,CAGGTGKQPQHF
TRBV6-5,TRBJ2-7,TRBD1,TGTGCCAGCAGTTACGGGACAGGGTTGCGTGAGCAGTACTTC,CASSYGTGLREQYF
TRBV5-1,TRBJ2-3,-,TGCGCCAGCAGCTTGAGCGAAAGCACAGATACGCAGTATTTT,CASSLSESTDTQYF
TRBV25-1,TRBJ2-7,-,TGTGCCAGCAGTGAACTAGGGGGGGACGCCTACGAGCAGTACTTC,CASSELGGDAYEQYF
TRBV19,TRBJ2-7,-,TGTGCCAGTAGCCAGGGACTGCTTGCCTACGAGCAGTACTTC,CASSQGLLAYEQYF
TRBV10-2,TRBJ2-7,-,TGCGCCAGCAGGTACAGGGAGGGGACCTACGAGCAGTACTTC,CASRYREGTYEQYF
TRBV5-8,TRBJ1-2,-,TGTGCCAGCAGCTCGGTCCAGGGCTATGGCTACACCTTC,CASSSVQGYGYTF
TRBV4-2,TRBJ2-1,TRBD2,TGTGCCAGCAGCCCCTTCCCTAGCGGTTACAATGAGCAGTTCTTC,CASSPFPSGYNEQFF
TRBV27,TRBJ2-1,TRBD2,TGTGCCAGCAGCTCAGGGACTAGCGGGAGCAATGAGCAGTTCTTC,CASSSGTSGSNEQFF
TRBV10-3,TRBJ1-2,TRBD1,TGTGCCATCAGTGATCGACAGGGTGGAGGGTTAAGGAATGGCTACACCTTC,CAISDRQGGGLRNGYTF
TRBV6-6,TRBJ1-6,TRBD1,TGTGCCAGCATAGGACAGGGGGCCCCCTATAATTCACCCCTCCACTTT,CASIGQGAPYNSPLHF
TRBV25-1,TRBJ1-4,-,TGTGCCAGCAGACAGTCAACTAATGAAAAACTGTTTTTT,CASRQSTNEKLFF
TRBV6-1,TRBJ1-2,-,TGTGCCAGCAGTGATTTTCAACAGGGTACCTATGGCTACACCTTC,CASSDFQQGTYGYTF
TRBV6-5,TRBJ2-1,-,TGTGCCAGCACCGGGGGGCCCTACAATGAGCAGTTCTTC,CASTGGPYNEQFF
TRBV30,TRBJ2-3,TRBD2,TGTGCCTGGAGTCTTGGGCCTAGCGGGGTAGGGCAGTATTTT,CAWSLGPSGVGQYF
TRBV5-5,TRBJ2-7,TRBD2,TGTGCCAGCAGGTTCGGACTAGCGGATAGCTCCTACGAGCAGTACTTC,CASRFGLADSSYEQYF
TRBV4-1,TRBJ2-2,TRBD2,TGCGCCAGCAGCCAAGAGTTCGCGGGGGCCGGGGAGCTGTTTTTT,CASSQEFAGAGELFF
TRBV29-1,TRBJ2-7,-,TGCAGCGTTGCAGCCGACGGAAGCGCCTACGAGCAGTACTTC,CSVAADGSAYEQYF
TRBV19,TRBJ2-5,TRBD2,TGTGCCAGTAGTATGCCAGCGGGAGCCGCAGAGACCCAGTACTTC,CASSMPAGAAETQYF
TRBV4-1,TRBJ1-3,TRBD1,TGCGCCAGCAGCCAAGGTATGACAGGGGGCGAAGGAAACACCATATATTTT,CASSQGMTGGEGNTIYF
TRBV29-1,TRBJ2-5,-,TGCAGCACTGGGAGCCAAGAGACCCAGTACTTC,CSTGSQETQYF
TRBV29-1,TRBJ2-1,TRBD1,TGCAGCGTAGCCGGGACAGGGGTATTCAATGAGCAGTTCTTC,CSVAGTGVFNEQFF
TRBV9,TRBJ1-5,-,TGTGCCAGCAGCGCGACAGGACGAGACGGCCAGCCCCAGCATTTT,CASSATGRDGQPQHF
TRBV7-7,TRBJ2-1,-,TGTGCCAGCAGCTTAGCCGGGAATTACAATGAGCAGTTCTTC,CASSLAGNYNEQFF
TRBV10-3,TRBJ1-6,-,TGTGCCATCAGTGAGAACAGGGCCAATTCACCCCTCCACTTT,CAISENRANSPLHF
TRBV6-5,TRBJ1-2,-,TGTGCCAGCAGTTACGCGGGGGACTATGGCTACACCTTC,CASSYAGDYGYTF
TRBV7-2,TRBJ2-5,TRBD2,TGTGCCGGAAGCGGGAGAGGAGGAGAGACCCAGTACTTC,CAGSGRGGETQYF
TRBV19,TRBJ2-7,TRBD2,TGTGCCAGTAGTACGGCGGGACTAGCGGGAGGAAACGAGCAGTACTTC,CASSTAGLAGGNEQYF
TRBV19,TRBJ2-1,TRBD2,TGTGCCAGTAGTCATGTACTAGCGGGAGGAGTAGATGAGCAGTTCTTC,CASSHVLAGGVDEQFF
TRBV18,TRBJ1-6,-,TGTGCCAGCACACTATCCCCGCAGGGTTATAATTCACCCCTCCACTTT,CASTLSPQGYNSPLHF
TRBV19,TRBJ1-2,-,TGTGCCAGTAACGACCGGGACATAGATGGCTACACCTTC,CASNDRDIDGYTF
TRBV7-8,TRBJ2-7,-,TGTGCCAGCAGCTTAGTCGTCAGCGAGCAGTACTTC,CASSLVVSEQYF
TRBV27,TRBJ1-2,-,TGTGCCAGCAGTTACAAACAGTATGGGTATGGCTACACCTTC,CASSYKQYGYGYTF
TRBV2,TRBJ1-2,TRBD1,TGTGCCAGCAGTGACAACAGGGGGCGTGGCTACACCTTC,CASSDNRGRGYTF
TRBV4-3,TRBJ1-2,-,TGCGCCAGCAGCCTTTTACCCGACGGGAATAACTATGGCTACACCTTC,CASSLLPDGNNYGYTF
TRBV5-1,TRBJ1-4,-,TGCGCCAGCTCATTTGCGGGGGAAAAACTGTTTTTT,CASSFAGEKLFF
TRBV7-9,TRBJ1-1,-,TGTGCCAGCAGCTTACCCGGGGATTTT,CASSLPGDF
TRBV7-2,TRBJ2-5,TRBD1,TGTGCCAGCAGCCCGGGACAGGGGGGAACAGAGACCCAGTACTTC,CASSPGQGGTETQYF
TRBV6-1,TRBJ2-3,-,TGTGCCAGCATTTTAAGATCCAGTCCGGATACGCAGTATTTT,CASILRSSPDTQYF
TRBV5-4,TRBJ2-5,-,TGTGCCAGCAGCGACCGAACAGGGATGGAGACCCAGTACTTC,CASSDRTGMETQYF
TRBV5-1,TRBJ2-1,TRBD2,TGCGCCAGCAGCTTGATGCGACTAGCGGGAGTTCTCCCCAACAATGAGCAGTTCTTC,CASSLMRLAGVLPNNEQFF
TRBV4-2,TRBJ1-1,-,TGTGCCAGCAGCCAAGATCAGGCGGGGGGCACTGAAGCTTTCTTT,CASSQDQAGGTEAFF
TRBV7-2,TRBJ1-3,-,TGTGCCAGCAGCTTAGGGCCCTCGAGGGCTGTCGGAAACACCATATATTTT,CASSLGPSRAVGNTIYF
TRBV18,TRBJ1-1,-,TGTGCCAGCTCACCTAGGGGGGGGGCGCGCCCCGACACTGAAGCTTTCTTT,CASSPRGGARPDTEAFF
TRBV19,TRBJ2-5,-,TGTGCCAGTAGTATTTCGAGGGCTGAGACCCAGTACTTC,CASSISRAETQYF
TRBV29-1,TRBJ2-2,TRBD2,TGCAGCGTTTCAGGGGCGGGAGGTTCCGGGGAGCTGTTTTTT,CSVSGAGGSGELFF
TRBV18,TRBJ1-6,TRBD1,TGTGCCAGCTCCCGGGACAGGGTAAATTCACCCCTCCACTTT,CASSRDRVNSPLHF
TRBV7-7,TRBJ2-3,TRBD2,TGTGCCAGCAGCCCTGGGACTAGCTCAGATACGCAGTATTTT,CASSPGTSSDTQYF
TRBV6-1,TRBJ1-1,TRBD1,TGTGCCAGCAGTGAACGGACAGGAGACACTGAAGCTTTCTTT,CASSERTGDTEAFF
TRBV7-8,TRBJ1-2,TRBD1,TGTGCCAGCAGCATGGACAGGGACTATGGCTACACCTTC,CASSMDRDYGYTF
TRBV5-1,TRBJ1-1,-,TGCGCCAGCAGCATTAGGAGTTACAACACTGAAGCTTTCTTT,CASSIRSYNTEAFF
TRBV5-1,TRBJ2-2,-,TGCGCCAGCAGCTTTGGGGGGACCGGGGAGCTGTTTTTT,CASSFGGTGELFF
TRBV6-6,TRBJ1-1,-,TGTGCCAGCAGGGGCGGGGGCATGAACACTGAAGCTTTCTTT,CASRGGGMNTEAFF
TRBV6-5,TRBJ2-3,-,TGTGCCAGCAGTTACGTAGGGGGTTGGGCTGGAGATACGCAGTATTTT,CASSYVGGWAGDTQYF
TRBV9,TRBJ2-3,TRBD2,TGTGCCAGCAGCGTATTAGCGGGGGGGACCACAGATAAGCAGTATTTT,CASSVLAGGTTDKQYF
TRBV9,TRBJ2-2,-,TGTGCCAGCAGCGTAGCAACAACGAACACCGGGGAGCTGTTTTTT,CASSVATTNTGELFF
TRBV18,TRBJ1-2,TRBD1,TGTGCCAGCTCACCACCGGACAGGGTTGATGGCTACACCTTC,CASSPPDRVDGYTF